The present entry profiles one TCR beta chain with its context. As processed by the authors: Reference gene primer amplification yielded estimated nucleated cell counts. Profiling relied on immunoSEQ multiplex PCR, and the TCRdb table lists in-frame clones only, not all of them. V, J and clone size derive from that table, while D and trimming were established from the DNA sequence. The sample records 300,000 to 400,000 clones, about nine tenths being singletons. The CDR3 consists of 12 residues. CDR1 and CDR2 from the germline V gene are ENHRY and SYGVKD. Trimming stripped 6 bases from V and 8 bases from J, with 13 bases between. These data come from a study of blood T cell repertoires in COVID-19. Study summary: Donors in the United States, Italy and Spain gave samples during acute or convalescent COVID-19. In each case, the material was cDNA or gDNA derived from T cells, B-cell-depleted T cells, or PBMCs.

This clonotype was sampled from a middle-aged man with active or convalescent COVID-19. The sequenced material came from peripheral blood. The chain employs TRBV10-3 and TRBJ1-2; D is possibly TRBD1 (6 bases). DNA for the CDR3: TGTGCCATCAGCGAACAGGGAAACGGCTACACCTTC. This sequence encodes CAISEQGNGYTF.